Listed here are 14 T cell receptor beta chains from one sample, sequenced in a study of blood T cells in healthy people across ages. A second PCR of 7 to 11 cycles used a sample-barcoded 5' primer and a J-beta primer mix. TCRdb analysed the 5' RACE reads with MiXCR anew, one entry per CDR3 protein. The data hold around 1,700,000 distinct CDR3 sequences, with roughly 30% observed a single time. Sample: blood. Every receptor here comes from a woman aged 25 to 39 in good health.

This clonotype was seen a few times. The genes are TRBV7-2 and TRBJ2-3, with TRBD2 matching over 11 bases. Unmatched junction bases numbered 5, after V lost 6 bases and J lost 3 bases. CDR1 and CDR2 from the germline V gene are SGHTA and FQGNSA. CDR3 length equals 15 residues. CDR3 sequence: CASRATSGGTDTQYF. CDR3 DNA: TGTGCCAGCAGAGCAACTAGCGGGGGTACAGATACGCAGTATTTT. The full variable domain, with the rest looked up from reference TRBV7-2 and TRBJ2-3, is GAGVSQSPSNKVTEKGKDVELRCDPISGHTALYWYRQSLGQGLEFLIYFQGNSAPDKSGLPSDRFSAERTGGSVSTLTIQRTQQEDSAVYLCASRATSGGTDTQYFGPGTRLTVL.

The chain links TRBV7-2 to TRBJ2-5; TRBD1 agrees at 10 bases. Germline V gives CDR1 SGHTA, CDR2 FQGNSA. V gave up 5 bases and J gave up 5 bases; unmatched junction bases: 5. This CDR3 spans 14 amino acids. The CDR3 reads CASSMTGGVETQYF. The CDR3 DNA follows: TGTGCCAGCAGCATGACAGGGGGCGTGGAGACCCAGTACTTC. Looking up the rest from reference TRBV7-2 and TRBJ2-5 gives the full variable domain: GAGVSQSPSNKVTEKGKDVELRCDPISGHTALYWYRQSLGQGLEFLIYFQGNSAPDKSGLPSDRFSAERTGGSVSTLTIQRTQQEDSAVYLCASSMTGGVETQYFGPGTRLLVL.

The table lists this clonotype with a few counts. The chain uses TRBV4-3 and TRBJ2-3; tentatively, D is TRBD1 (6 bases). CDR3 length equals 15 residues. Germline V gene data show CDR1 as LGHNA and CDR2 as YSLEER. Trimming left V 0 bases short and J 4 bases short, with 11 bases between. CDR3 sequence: CASSQDSGAADTQYF. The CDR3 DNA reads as TGCGCCAGCAGCCAAGATTCAGGGGCGGCAGATACGCAGTATTTT.

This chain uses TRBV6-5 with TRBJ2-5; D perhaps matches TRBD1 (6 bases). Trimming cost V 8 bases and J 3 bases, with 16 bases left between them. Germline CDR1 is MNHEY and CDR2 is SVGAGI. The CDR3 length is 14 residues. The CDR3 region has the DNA TGTGCCAGCCGACAAATAGGGGGAGAAGAGACCCAGTACTTC. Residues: CASRQIGGEETQYF.

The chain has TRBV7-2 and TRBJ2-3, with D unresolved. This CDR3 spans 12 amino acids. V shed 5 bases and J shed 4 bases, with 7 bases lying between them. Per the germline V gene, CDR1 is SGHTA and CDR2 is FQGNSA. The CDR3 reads CASSQWSDTQYF. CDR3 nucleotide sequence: TGTGCCAGCAGCCAGTGGTCAGATACGCAGTATTTT. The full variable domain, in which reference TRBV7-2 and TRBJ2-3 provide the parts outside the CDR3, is GAGVSQSPSNKVTEKGKDVELRCDPISGHTALYWYRQSLGQGLEFLIYFQGNSAPDKSGLPSDRFSAERTGGSVSTLTIQRTQQEDSAVYLCASSQWSDTQYFGPGTRLTVL.

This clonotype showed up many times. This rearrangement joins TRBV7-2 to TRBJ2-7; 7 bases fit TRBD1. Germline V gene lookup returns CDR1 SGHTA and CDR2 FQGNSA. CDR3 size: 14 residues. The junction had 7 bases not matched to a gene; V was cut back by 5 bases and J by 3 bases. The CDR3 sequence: CASSPRQGIYEQYF. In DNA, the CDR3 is TGTGCCAGCAGCCCCCGACAGGGTATCTACGAGCAGTACTTC.

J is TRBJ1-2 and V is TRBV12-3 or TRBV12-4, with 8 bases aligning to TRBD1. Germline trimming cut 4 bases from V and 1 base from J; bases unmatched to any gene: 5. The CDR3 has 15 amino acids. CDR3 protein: CASSSRQGYNYGYTF. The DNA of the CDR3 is TGTGCCAGCAGTTCCCGACAGGGGTATAACTATGGCTACACCTTC.

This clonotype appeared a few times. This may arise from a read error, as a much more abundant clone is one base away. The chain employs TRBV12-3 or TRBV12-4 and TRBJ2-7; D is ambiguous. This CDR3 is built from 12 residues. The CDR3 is CASCLVPFEQYF. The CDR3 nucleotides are TGTGCCAGCTGTTTAGTTCCGTTCGAGCAGTACTTC.

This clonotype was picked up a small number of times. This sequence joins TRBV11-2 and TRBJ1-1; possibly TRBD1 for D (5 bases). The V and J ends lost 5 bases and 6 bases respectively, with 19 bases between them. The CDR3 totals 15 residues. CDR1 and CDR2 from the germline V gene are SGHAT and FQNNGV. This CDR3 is CASSRRWERGPEAFF. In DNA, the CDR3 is TGTGCCAGCAGCCGTCGGTGGGAGCGGGGCCCTGAAGCTTTCTTT.

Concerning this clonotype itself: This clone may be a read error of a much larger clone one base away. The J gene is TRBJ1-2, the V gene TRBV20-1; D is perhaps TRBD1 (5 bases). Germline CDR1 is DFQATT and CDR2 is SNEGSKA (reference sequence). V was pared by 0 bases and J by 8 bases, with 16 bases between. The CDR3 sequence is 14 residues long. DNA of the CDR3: TGCAGTGCTAGAGATAATGTGGGGGGTACGGGCTACACCTTC. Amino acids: CSARDNVGGTGYTF.

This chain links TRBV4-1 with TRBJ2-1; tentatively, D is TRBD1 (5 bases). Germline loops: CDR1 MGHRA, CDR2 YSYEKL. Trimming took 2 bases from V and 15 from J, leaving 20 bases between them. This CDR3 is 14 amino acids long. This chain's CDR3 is CASSQTYRCTLVFF. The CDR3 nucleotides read TGCGCCAGCAGCCAAACCTACAGGTGCACCCTCGTGTTCTTC.

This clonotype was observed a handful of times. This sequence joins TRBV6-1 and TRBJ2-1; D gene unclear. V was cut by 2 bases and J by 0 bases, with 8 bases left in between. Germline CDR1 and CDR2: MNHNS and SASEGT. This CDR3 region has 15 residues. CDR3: CASSEYRNSYNEQFF. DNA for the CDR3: TGTGCCAGCAGTGAATACAGAAACTCCTACAATGAGCAGTTCTTC.

The CDR3 sequence: CASSRTGRQPQHF. CDR3 coding DNA: TGTGCCAGCAGTCGGACAGGGAGGCAGCCCCAGCATTTT. This chain uses TRBV6-2 or TRBV6-3 with TRBJ1-5, with 8 bases aligning to TRBD1. Germline CDR1 is MNHEY and CDR2 is SVGEGT. J gave up 7 bases and V 5 bases, and 4 bases lay outside the gene matches. The CDR3 runs 13 residues.

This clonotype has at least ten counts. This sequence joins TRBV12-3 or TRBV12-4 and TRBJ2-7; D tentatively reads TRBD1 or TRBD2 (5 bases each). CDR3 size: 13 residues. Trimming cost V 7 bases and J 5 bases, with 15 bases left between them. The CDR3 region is CASTALRGDEQYF. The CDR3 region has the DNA TGTGCCAGCACCGCACTTAGAGGGGACGAGCAGTACTTC.